The 26 T cell receptor beta chains listed next were all sequenced from one sample in a study of blood T cell repertoires in COVID-19. Measured with immunoSEQ multiplex PCR; TCRdb has only the in-frame clones, and not every one. The profile shows about 120,000 clones, roughly three quarters of them singletons. The sample taken for sequencing was peripheral blood. These receptors were taken from a human donor in a cohort sampled during active COVID-19.

The chain joins TRBV6-5 to TRBJ2-7; 9 bases line up with TRBD1. The CDR3 has 13 residues. Germline CDR1 and CDR2: MNHEY and SVGAGI. The junction had 7 bases not matched to a gene; V was cut back by 8 bases and J by 5 bases. In DNA form, the CDR3 reads TGTGCCAGCGGCGAACAGGGGGCCCACGAGCAGTACTTC. Translated: CASGEQGAHEQYF.

The rearrangement joins TRBV18 to TRBJ2-1, with TRBD1 as a possible D gene (5 bases). Germline V gives CDR1 KGHSH, CDR2 LQKENI. The CDR3 loop spans 12 amino acids. Trimming removed 4 bases from V and 15 bases from J, with 16 bases in between. This CDR3 is CASSQGSTGTFF. In DNA, the CDR3 is TGTGCCAGCTCACAGGGGTCTACAGGAACGTTCTTC.

The J gene is TRBJ2-7, the V gene TRBV10-3; 8 bases fit TRBD1. Germline CDR1 reads ENHRY; CDR2 reads SYGVKD. The trim removed 6 bases at V and 4 bases at J, leaving 8 bases unmatched. The CDR3 loop spans 14 amino acids. The chain's CDR3 is CAIRRQGTAYEQYF. The DNA for the CDR3 is TGTGCCATCAGACGACAGGGGACGGCATACGAGCAGTACTTC.

CDR3 loop: CASSPRLAGDQETQYF. CDR3 bases: TGTGCCAGCAGTCCAAGACTAGCGGGGGACCAAGAGACCCAGTACTTC. The chain recombines TRBV27 with TRBJ2-5; 12 bases fit TRBD2. The CDR3 sequence is 16 residues long. Unmatched junction bases numbered 4, after V lost 5 bases and J lost 0 bases. The germline V gene encodes CDR1 MNHEY and CDR2 SMNVEV (reference sequence).

The chain combines TRBV20-1 with TRBJ2-7; D uncertain. The V end lost 3 bases, the J end lost 4 bases, and 7 bases lay between the germline ends. Germline V CDR1 and CDR2: DFQATT, SNEGSKA (reference sequence). There are 11 residues in the CDR3. CDR3 sequence: CSASNAYEQYF. DNA of the CDR3: TGCAGTGCTAGTAACGCGTACGAGCAGTACTTC.

V and J are TRBV11-3 and TRBJ2-7; D is possibly TRBD2 (5 bases). The CDR3 extends over 14 amino acids. CDR1 and CDR2 from the germline V gene are SGHNT and YENEEA. Trimming removed 4 bases at V and 6 bases at J, with 16 bases between. The CDR3 DNA is TGTGCCAGCAGCTCCCTCGATGGTGCGGGCGAGCAGTACTTC. Protein sequence: CASSSLDGAGEQYF. Drawing the rest from reference TRBV11-3 and TRBJ2-7, the complete variable domain is EAGVVQSPRYKIIEKKQPVAFWCNPISGHNTLYWYLQNLGQGPELLIRYENEEAVDDSQLPKDRFSAERLKGVDSTLKIQPAELGDSAVYLCASSSLDGAGEQYFGPGTRLTVT.

CDR3 bases: TGTGCCAGCAGCGCGGGGACTAGTAGTGTGGGCGAGCAGTACTTC. Amino acid sequence: CASSAGTSSVGEQYF. The gene calls are TRBV9 and TRBJ2-7; 8 bases are shared with TRBD2. The CDR3 sequence is 15 residues long. The V segment lost 3 bases and the J segment 6 bases; nucleotides outside the gene matches: 11. Per germline, CDR1 SGDLS and CDR2 YYNGEE.

Comment on this clone: One end of the junction fails to match germline, which may point to a read error. The rearrangement uses TRBV6-6 and TRBJ2-6, with a weak D call TRBD2 (6 bases). Germline CDR1 reads MNHNY; CDR2 reads SVGAGI (reference sequence). This CDR3 region has 15 residues. The CDR3 spells CASSAGRSGANVLTF. CDR3 bases: TGTGCCAGCAGTGCGGGACGGTCTGGAGCCAACGTCCTGACTTTC.

The rearrangement links TRBV29-1 to TRBJ1-4, with D maybe TRBD1 (5 bases). V gave up 6 bases and J gave up 7 bases, with 12 bases separating them. The CDR3 extends over 12 amino acids. CDR1 and CDR2 (germline): SQVTM, ANQGSEA. CDR3 nucleotide sequence: TGCAGCGTCATGACCAGGGTTGAAAAACTGTTTTTT. This gives the protein CSVMTRVEKLFF.

V gene TRBV7-8 combines with J gene TRBJ2-7, with D maybe TRBD2 (5 bases). Germline assignment: CDR1 SGHVS and CDR2 FQNEAQ. Trimming removed 5 bases at V and 5 bases at J, with 13 bases between. The CDR3 runs 13 residues. The CDR3 DNA follows: TGTGCCAGCAGCAACGGACTGGAAAACGAGCAGTACTTC. This translates into CASSNGLENEQYF.

This clone was seen a handful of times. The gene calls are TRBV24-1 and TRBJ1-2, with a tentative D call TRBD1 (5 bases). Trimming cost V 2 bases and J 0 bases, with 15 bases left between them. CDR1 is KGHDR, CDR2 SFDVKD, per germline. CDR3 length equals 17 residues. CDR3 loop: CATSDSSGHTANYGYTF. In nucleotides, the CDR3 is TGTGCCACCAGTGATTCCTCTGGACACACGGCTAACTATGGCTACACCTTC.

CDR3 DNA sequence: TGTGCCAGCAGTTACGGGACAGGGGCCCACACTGAAGCTTTCTTT. This sequence encodes CASSYGTGAHTEAFF. The gene calls are TRBV6-5 and TRBJ1-1; 10 positions agree with TRBD1. The V gene end was trimmed by 2 bases and the J gene end by 3 bases; junction bases not matched to a gene: 3. CDR3 size: 15 residues. Germline CDR1 reads MNHEY; CDR2 reads SVGAGI.

This chain links TRBV5-4 with TRBJ2-1, with 8 bases that match TRBD2. V shed 6 bases, J shed 5 bases, and the junction held 7 bases outside the gene matches. CDR3 length: 14 residues. CDR1 and CDR2 from the germline V gene are SGHNT and YYREEE (reference sequence). CDR3 sequence reads: CASTRTSPNNEQFF. In DNA form, the CDR3 reads TGTGCCAGCACCCGGACTAGCCCAAACAATGAGCAGTTCTTC. Variable domain in full (rest from reference TRBV5-4 and TRBJ2-1): ETGVTQSPTHLIKTRGQQVTLRCSSQSGHNTVSWYQQALGQGPQFIFQYYREEENGRGNFPPRFSGLQFPNYSSELNVNALELDDSALYLCASTRTSPNNEQFFGPGTRLTVL.

As concerns this clone: A read error is possible here, since a much larger clone lies one base away. In the same sample, other DNA sequences code for this CDR3. The chain couples TRBV4-1 to TRBJ1-2; 11 positions agree with TRBD1. The trim removed 3 bases at V and 7 bases at J, leaving 1 base unmatched. The CDR3 is 13 residues long. Germline CDR1 MGHRA, CDR2 YSYEKL. CDR3 protein: CASSQGQGGGYTF. The CDR3 DNA reads as TGCGCCAGCAGCCAGGGACAGGGGGGTGGCTACACCTTC.

The genes are TRBV2 and TRBJ1-2, with TRBD1 matching 8 bases. The CDR3 runs 12 residues. Germline CDR1 SNHLY, CDR2 FYNNEI. V lost 10 bases and J lost 3; bases outside the gene matches: 4. The CDR3: CAIPDRDYGYTF. DNA for the CDR3: TGTGCCATCCCGGACAGGGACTATGGCTACACCTTC. Full variable domain (rest looked up from reference TRBV2 and TRBJ1-2): EPEVTQTPSHQVTQMGQEVILRCVPISNHLYFYWYRQILGQKVEFLVSFYNNEISEKSEIFDDQFSVERPDGSNFTLKIRSTKLEDSAMYFCAIPDRDYGYTFGSGTRLTVV.

This clone was seen only a few times. The chain recombines TRBV4-1 with TRBJ1-1; D remains unclear. Germline CDR1 MGHRA, CDR2 YSYEKL. V lost 2 bases to trimming and J lost 1 base, with 11 bases between them. The CDR3 has 15 residues. CDR3 in DNA: TGCGCCAGCAGCCAAATCCCGGGGAGGAACACTGAAGCTTTCTTT. Amino acids: CASSQIPGRNTEAFF.

The V gene is TRBV6-4, the J gene TRBJ1-2; no definite D call. Germline lookup yields CDR1 MRHNA and CDR2 SNTAGT. This CDR3 comprises 12 residues. Trimming took off 4 bases at V and 6 bases at J, with 9 bases between the two ends. DNA for the CDR3: TGTGCCAGCAGTGCCTTAGGAGATGGCTACACCTTC. The encoded protein is CASSALGDGYTF.

This chain joins TRBV5-4 and TRBJ2-7; the match to TRBD1 covers 8 bases. Germline assignment: CDR1 SGHNT and CDR2 YYREEE (reference sequence). This CDR3 has 14 residues. V was clipped by 3 bases and J by 3 bases; unmatched bases: 5. CDR3: CASSYSDRDYEQYF. The CDR3 DNA sequence: TGTGCCAGCAGCTACTCGGACAGGGACTACGAGCAGTACTTC. Filled out from reference TRBV5-4 and TRBJ2-7, the complete variable domain reads ETGVTQSPTHLIKTRGQQVTLRCSSQSGHNTVSWYQQALGQGPQFIFQYYREEENGRGNFPPRFSGLQFPNYSSELNVNALELDDSALYLCASSYSDRDYEQYFGPGTRLTVT.

This clone was counted once. This rearrangement joins TRBV15 to TRBJ2-7, with D possibly TRBD1 on 6 matching bases. Germline CDR1 LNHNV, CDR2 YYDKDF (reference sequence). With 5 bases removed from V and 0 bases from J, the gap between germline ends came to 17 bases. The CDR3 runs 16 residues. For the CDR3, the DNA is TGTGCCACCAGCGGACCGGACAGAGAGAGCTCCTACGAGCAGTACTTC. It specifies CATSGPDRESSYEQYF.

This sequence joins TRBV10-3 and TRBJ2-5; 15 bases line up with TRBD2. The CDR3 loop spans 16 amino acids. Trimming took 6 bases from V and 3 from J; bases not matched to a gene: 5. Germline V lookup: CDR1 ENHRY, CDR2 SYGVKD. The CDR3 sequence is CAIRGTSGGNEETQYF. CDR3 DNA sequence: TGTGCCATCAGGGGGACTAGCGGGGGGAACGAAGAGACCCAGTACTTC.

This clone was seen just once. The V and J genes are TRBV12-5 and TRBJ1-1, with 8 bases identical to TRBD1. In germline, CDR1 is LGHNT, CDR2 FRNRAP. V lost 4 bases to trimming and J lost 0 bases; unmatched junction nucleotides: 4. The CDR3 totals 15 residues. CDR3 amino acids: CASGSDRGLNTEAFF. The CDR3 nucleotides read TGTGCTAGTGGTTCAGACAGGGGTCTGAACACTGAAGCTTTCTTT.

The rearrangement uses TRBV11-2 and TRBJ2-5; 7 nucleotides match TRBD2. The junction had 11 bases not matched to a gene; V was cut back by 5 bases and J by 5 bases. This CDR3 is 15 amino acids long. Per the germline V gene, CDR1 is SGHAT and CDR2 is FQNNGV. The DNA for the CDR3 is TGTGCCAGCAGCCCCCGACTAGCCGGCCGGGAGACCCAGTACTTC. It translates to CASSPRLAGRETQYF.

The chain is built from TRBV4-1 and TRBJ2-7, with D perhaps TRBD1 (6 bases). CDR1 MGHRA and CDR2 YSYEKL come from the germline V gene. V was pared by 2 bases and J by 8 bases, with 19 bases between. The CDR3 contains 15 residues. The CDR3 here is CASSQPGRSRDKQYF. CDR3 bases: TGCGCCAGCAGCCAACCGGGACGGTCGAGGGACAAGCAGTACTTC.

This rearrangement joins TRBV19 to TRBJ2-6; TRBD1 is a possible D gene (6 bases). The CDR3 covers 17 residues. Germline CDR1 and CDR2: LNHDA and SQIVND (reference sequence). V shed 7 bases and J shed 3 bases, with 19 bases lying between them. For the CDR3, the DNA is TGTGCCAGTAATGCCGGACAGCTCCCTGGTGGGGCCAACGTCCTGACTTTC. This translates into CASNAGQLPGGANVLTF. The whole variable domain, filled in from reference TRBV19 and TRBJ2-6, reads DGGITQSPKYLFRKEGQNVTLSCEQNLNHDAMYWYRQDPGQGLRLIYYSQIVNDFQKGDIAEGYSVSREKKESFPLTVTSAQKNPTAFYLCASNAGQLPGGANVLTFGAGSRLTVL.

The chain couples TRBV29-1 to TRBJ2-7; a possible D gene is TRBD1 (6 bases). The CDR3 sequence is 11 residues long. Germline CDR1 and CDR2: SQVTM and ANQGSEA. The ends were cut back, 5 bases at V and 4 bases at J, with 9 bases in the middle. The CDR3 region is CSVNQGYEQYF. The CDR3 DNA is TGCAGCGTTAACCAGGGGTACGAGCAGTACTTC.

This rearrangement joins TRBV12-3 or TRBV12-4 to TRBJ1-2, with D uncertain. The CDR3 extends over 13 amino acids. V was pared by 2 bases and J by 6 bases, with 10 bases between. CDR3: CASSLPTEDGYTF. The CDR3, as DNA: TGTGCCAGCAGTTTACCTACTGAAGATGGCTACACCTTC.